The sample holds a few counts of the clone carrying this T cell receptor beta chain. This sample is part of a study of blood T cell repertoires in COVID-19. Across the whole study: From the United States, Italy and Spain came samples of acute and convalescent COVID-19. PBMCs, B-cell-depleted T cells, or T cells were the source of the cDNA or gDNA that made up the material.

As processed by the authors: Researchers report that nucleated cell counts were estimated from reference gene primer amplification. TCRdb keeps only in-frame clones here, not all; method: immunoSEQ multiplex PCR. For V, J and clone size, that table is used; D and trimming come from the DNA. The sample lists fewer than 70,000 clones, around 80% occurring once. The CDR3 is 15 amino acids. CDR1 is SGHKS and CDR2 is YYEKEE in the germline V gene (reference sequence). Trimming removed 4 bases at V and 6 bases at J, with 14 bases between. Sequenced material: peripheral blood. The sequence was obtained from a woman aged 80 or older with acute or convalescent COVID-19. The rearrangement uses TRBV5-5 and TRBJ1-6; maybe TRBD1 (5 bases). The CDR3 reads CASSGATVINSPLHF. The CDR3 nucleotides are TGTGCCAGCAGCGGCGCGACAGTGATTAATTCACCCCTCCACTTT.